The clone carrying this TCR beta chain occurred a few times. Its antigen remains unknown. TCRdb re-analysed the 5' RACE reads in MiXCR, keeping a single row per CDR3 protein. Found here are about 400,000 distinct CDR3 sequences, about 16% of them singletons; the top ten hold under 25%. The sample belongs to a study of T-cell memory formation after mild COVID-19. General observations from the study: Shrinking CD4+ clones were chiefly CM and EM; CD8+ ones were chiefly EMRA. The authors did not confirm SARS-CoV-2 specificity of second-wave clones peaking day 37.

The V gene lost 9 bases and the J gene lost 7 bases, with 16 bases spanning the gap. In germline, CDR1 is ENHRY, CDR2 SYGVKD. The CDR3 extends over 14 amino acids. Sequences were obtained from PBMCs or a T cell subset sorted from them (not recorded which). The rearrangement links TRBV10-3 to TRBJ1-6, with D unclear. The receptor was derived from a man between 18 and 29 years old who had mild COVID-19 (a few samples of this study predate the infection). Cell type and time point are not known. DNA for the CDR3: TGTGCCATACACCCGGGAGTACCGAATTCACCCCTCCACTTT. Translation gives CAIHPGVPNSPLHF.